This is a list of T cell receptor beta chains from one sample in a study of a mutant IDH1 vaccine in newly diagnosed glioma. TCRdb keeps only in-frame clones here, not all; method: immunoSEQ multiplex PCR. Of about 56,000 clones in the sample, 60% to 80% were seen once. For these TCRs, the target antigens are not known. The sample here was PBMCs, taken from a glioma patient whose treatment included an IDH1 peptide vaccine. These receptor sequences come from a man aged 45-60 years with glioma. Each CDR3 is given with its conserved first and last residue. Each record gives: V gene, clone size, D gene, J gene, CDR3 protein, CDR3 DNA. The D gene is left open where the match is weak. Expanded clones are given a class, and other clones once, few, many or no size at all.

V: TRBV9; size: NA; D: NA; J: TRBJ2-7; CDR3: CASSVTSVGYEQYF; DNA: TGTGCCAGCAGCGTCACCTCCGTCGGCTACGAGCAGTACTTC
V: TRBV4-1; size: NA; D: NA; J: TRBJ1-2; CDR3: CASSLNSYGYTF; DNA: TGCGCCAGCAGCCTTAACAGCTATGGCTACACCTTC
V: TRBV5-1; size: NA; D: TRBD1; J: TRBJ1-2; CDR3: CASSARDRGDYGYTF; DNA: TGCGCCAGCAGCGCAAGGGACAGGGGCGACTATGGCTACACCTTC
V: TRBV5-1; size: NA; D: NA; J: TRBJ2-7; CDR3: CASSLGGFAYEQYF; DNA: TGCGCCAGCAGCTTGGGGGGATTCGCCTACGAGCAGTACTTC
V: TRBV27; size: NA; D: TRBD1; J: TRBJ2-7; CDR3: CASSLGHRGGEQYF; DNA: TGTGCCAGCAGTTTAGGACACAGGGGCGGCGAGCAGTACTTC
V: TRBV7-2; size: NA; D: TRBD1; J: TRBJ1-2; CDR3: CASVGTGGRRGYTF; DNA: TGTGCCAGCGTCGGGACAGGTGGCAGAAGAGGCTACACCTTC
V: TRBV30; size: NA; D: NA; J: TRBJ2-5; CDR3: CAWSVGGAKGTQYF; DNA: TGTGCCTGGAGTGTAGGGGGGGCCAAGGGGACCCAGTACTTC
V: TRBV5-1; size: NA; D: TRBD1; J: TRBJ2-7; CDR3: CASSVQGYVGYEQYF; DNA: TGCGCCAGCAGCGTACAGGGGTACGTCGGCTACGAGCAGTACTTC
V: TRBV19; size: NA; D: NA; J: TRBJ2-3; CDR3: CASSAALRTSTDTQYF; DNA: TGTGCCAGTAGTGCGGCCCTGAGAACTAGCACAGATACGCAGTATTTT
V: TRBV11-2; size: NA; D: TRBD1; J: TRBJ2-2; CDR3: CASSSGGITNTGELFF; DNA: TGTGCCAGCAGCTCAGGGGGCATTACGAACACCGGGGAGCTGTTTTTT
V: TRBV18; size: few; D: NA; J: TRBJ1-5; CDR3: CASSQEGVQPQHF; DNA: TGTGCCAGCTCCCAGGAAGGGGTTCAGCCCCAGCATTTT
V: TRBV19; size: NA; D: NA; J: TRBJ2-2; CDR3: CASRHRTTRGELFF; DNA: TGTGCCAGTAGACACCGGACGACCCGCGGGGAGCTGTTTTTT
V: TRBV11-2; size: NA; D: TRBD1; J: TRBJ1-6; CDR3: CASSLETGENSPLHF; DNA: TGTGCCAGCAGCTTAGAAACAGGGGAGAATTCACCCCTCCACTTT
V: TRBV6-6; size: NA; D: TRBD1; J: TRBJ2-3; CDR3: CASSQDRGSDTQYF; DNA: TGTGCCAGCAGCCAGGACAGGGGCTCAGATACGCAGTATTTT
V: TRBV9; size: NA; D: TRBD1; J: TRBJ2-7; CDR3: CASSARDRDYEQYF; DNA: TGTGCCAGCAGCGCCCGGGACAGGGACTACGAGCAGTACTTC
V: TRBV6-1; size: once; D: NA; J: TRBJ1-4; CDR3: CASSEGTYRAEKLFF; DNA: TGTGCCAGCAGTGAAGGGACCTACAGGGCCGAAAAACTGTTTTTT
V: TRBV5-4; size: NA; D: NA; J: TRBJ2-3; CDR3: CASSLEGTKSTQYF; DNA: TGTGCCAGCAGCTTGGAGGGGACCAAATCGACGCAGTATTTT
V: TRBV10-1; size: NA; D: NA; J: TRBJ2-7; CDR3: CAAFLLGRFDYEQYF; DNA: TGCGCCGCATTCCTCTTGGGCAGGTTTGACTACGAGCAGTACTTC
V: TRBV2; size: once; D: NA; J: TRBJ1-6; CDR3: CASRPGTRNSPLHF; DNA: TGTGCCAGCAGACCAGGGACCCGTAATTCACCCCTCCACTTT
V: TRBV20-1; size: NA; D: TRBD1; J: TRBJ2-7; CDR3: CSGTGPYEQYF; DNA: TGCAGCGGGACAGGCCCCTACGAGCAGTACTTC
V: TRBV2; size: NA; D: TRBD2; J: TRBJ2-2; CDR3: CASSELAGMTGELFF; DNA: TGTGCCAGCAGTGAACTAGCGGGGATGACCGGGGAGCTGTTTTTT
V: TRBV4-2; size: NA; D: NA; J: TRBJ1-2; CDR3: CASSPTLGFYQRYTF; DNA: TGTGCCAGCAGCCCAACCCTCGGGTTTTACCAGCGCTACACCTTC
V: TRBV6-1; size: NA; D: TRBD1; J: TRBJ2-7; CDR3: CASSTGGEQYF; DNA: TGTGCCAGCAGCACAGGGGGAGAGCAGTACTTC
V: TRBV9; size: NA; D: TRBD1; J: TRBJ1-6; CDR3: CASSLEGQGNSPLHF; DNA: TGTGCCAGCAGCTTAGAGGGACAGGGCAATTCACCCCTCCACTTT
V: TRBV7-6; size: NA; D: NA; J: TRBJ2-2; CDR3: CASSSGNTGELFF; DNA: TGTGCCAGCAGCTCAGGGAACACCGGGGAGCTGTTTTTT
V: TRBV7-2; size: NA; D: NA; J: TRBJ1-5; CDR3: CASSLDLQPQHF; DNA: TGTGCCAGCAGCTTAGACCTTCAGCCCCAGCATTTT
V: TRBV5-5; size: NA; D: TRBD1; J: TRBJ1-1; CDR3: CASSFTGDGNTEAFF; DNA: TGTGCCAGCAGCTTTACAGGGGATGGGAACACTGAAGCTTTCTTT
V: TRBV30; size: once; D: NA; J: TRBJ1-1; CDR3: CAWSRHQFEAFF; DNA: TGTGCCTGGAGTCGACATCAGTTTGAAGCTTTCTTT
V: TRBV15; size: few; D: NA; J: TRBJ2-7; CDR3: CATSRATGQVRDEQYF; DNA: TGTGCCACCAGCAGAGCCACAGGGCAGGTTCGCGACGAGCAGTACTTC
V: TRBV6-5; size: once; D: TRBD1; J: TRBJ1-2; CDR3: CASGRDRGGYTF; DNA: TGTGCCAGCGGGCGAGACAGGGGTGGCTACACCTTC
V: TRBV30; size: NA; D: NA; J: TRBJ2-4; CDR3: CAWSPPPGANIQYF; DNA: TGTGCCTGGAGTCCCCCGCCGGGCGCTAACATTCAGTACTTC
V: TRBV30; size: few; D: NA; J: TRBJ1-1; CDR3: CAWTSGWGAEAFF; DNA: TGTGCCTGGACCTCGGGCTGGGGGGCTGAAGCTTTCTTT
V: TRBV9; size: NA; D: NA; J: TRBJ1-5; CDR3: CASSAGEAGQPQHF; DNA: TGTGCCAGCAGCGCCGGGGAGGCGGGGCAGCCCCAGCATTTT
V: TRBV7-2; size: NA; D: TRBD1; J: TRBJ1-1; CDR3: CASTGTGKFLTEAFF; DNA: TGTGCCAGCACCGGGACAGGGAAATTTCTAACTGAAGCTTTCTTT
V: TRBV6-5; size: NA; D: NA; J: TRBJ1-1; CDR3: CASQLRNTNTEAFF; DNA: TGTGCCAGCCAGTTACGGAATACGAACACTGAAGCTTTCTTT
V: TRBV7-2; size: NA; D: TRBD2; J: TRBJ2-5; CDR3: CASSPRLAGPTQYF; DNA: TGTGCCAGCAGCCCCCGACTAGCGGGACCGACCCAGTACTTC
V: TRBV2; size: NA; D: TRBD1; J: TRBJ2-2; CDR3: CASTPPLTGTGELFF; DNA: TGTGCCAGCACCCCCCCCCTGACAGGGACCGGGGAGCTGTTTTTT
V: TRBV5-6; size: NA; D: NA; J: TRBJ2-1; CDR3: CASSSSRAEQFF; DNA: TGTGCCAGCAGTTCATCGAGGGCTGAGCAGTTCTTC
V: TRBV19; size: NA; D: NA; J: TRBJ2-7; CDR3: CATESQSYEQYF; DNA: TGTGCCACCGAAAGCCAGTCCTACGAGCAGTACTTC
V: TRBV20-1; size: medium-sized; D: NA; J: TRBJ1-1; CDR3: CSAREGAKAFF; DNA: TGCAGTGCTAGAGAGGGGGCAAAAGCTTTCTTT
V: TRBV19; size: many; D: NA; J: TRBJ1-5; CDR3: CASSNGGRNQPQHF; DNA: TGTGCCAGTAGTAATGGGGGAAGGAATCAGCCCCAGCATTTT
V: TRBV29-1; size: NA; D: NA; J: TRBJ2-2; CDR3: CSGMEPNTGELFF; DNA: TGCAGCGGGATGGAACCGAACACCGGGGAGCTGTTTTTT
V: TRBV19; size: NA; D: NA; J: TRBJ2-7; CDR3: CASSSPGIYEQYF; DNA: TGTGCCAGTAGTTCGCCAGGGATCTACGAGCAGTACTTC
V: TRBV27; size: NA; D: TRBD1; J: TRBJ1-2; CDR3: CASSVDRNYGYTF; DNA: TGTGCCAGCAGTGTGGACAGGAACTATGGCTACACCTTC
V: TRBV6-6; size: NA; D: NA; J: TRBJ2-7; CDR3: CASSFSDEQYF; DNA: TGTGCCAGCAGTTTTTCCGACGAGCAGTACTTC